This T cell receptor (beta chain) was identified during a study of blood T cell repertoires in COVID-19. Study-wide background: Samples taken during acute and convalescent COVID-19 were collected in the United States, Italy and Spain.

Assay used: immunoSEQ multiplex PCR; TCRdb lists only in-frame clones, some missing. The table has around 260,000 clones, around 90% seen once; the top ten hold more than 8.5%. Followed longitudinally, the Seattle patients had been enrolled during active infection. Trimming pared 1 base from V and 7 bases from J, leaving 14 bases between. Germline lookup yields CDR1 SGDLS and CDR2 YYNGEE. The CDR3 has 15 residues. The receptor was derived from a woman aged 70 to 79 with COVID-19, enrolled during active disease. The rearrangement uses TRBV9 and TRBJ1-4; D is uncertain. What was sequenced was peripheral blood. In DNA form, the CDR3 reads TGTGCCAGCAGCGTAACTTTCGGGGAGGGTGAAAAACTGTTTTTT. Translated, it gives CASSVTFGEGEKLFF.